The present TCR beta chain was sequenced within a study of glioma-infiltrating T cells. The study's findings and limits: Very few CDR3 sequences were shared between tissue and blood. Non-neoplastic patients had below-expected tissue-blood divergence, while all gliomas exceeded expectation.

This clonotype was observed at least ten times. Its target is not known. TCR alpha and beta CDR3 regions were amplified from RNA using iRepertoire nested multiplex PCR. For one-step reverse transcription and amplification, about 90-450 ng of tissue mRNA or PBMC total RNA was used. TCRdb processed the multiplex PCR reads anew with MiXCR; each CDR3 protein has one entry. The sample lists over 100,000 distinct CDR3 sequences; around a quarter were seen once. After removal of 5 bases from V and 5 bases from J, the junction contained 17 bases not matched to a gene. CDR3 length: 17 residues. Looked up from germline, CDR1 is SEHNR and CDR2 is FQNEAQ (reference sequence).

Input material: glioma tissue, nonneoplastic brain tissue, or PBMCs (not recorded which). The V gene is TRBV7-9, the J gene TRBJ1-1, with TRBD1 matching 7 bases. The receptor's source is a human donor with low-grade glioma or glioblastoma, undergoing nonglioma brain surgery, or in good health (not recorded which). CDR3 DNA sequence: TGTGCCAGCAGCATTCGGACAGGAAGAGAGAGGGGTACTGAAGCTTTCTTT. It is translated as CASSIRTGRERGTEAFF.